This entry concerns a single T cell receptor beta chain. The antigen is undetermined. These data originate in a study of T-cell memory formation after mild COVID-19. The germline V gene has CDR1 MDHEN and CDR2 SYDVKM. V trimming: 3 bases; J trimming: 6 bases; junction bases outside the gene matches: 4. The CDR3 is 14 amino acids. TCR alpha and TCR beta cDNA libraries carrying sample barcodes and UMIs were produced by 5'RACE using constant-segment primers. TCRdb re-analysed the 5' RACE reads in MiXCR, keeping a single row per CDR3 protein. The table lists about 170,000 distinct CDR3 sequences, 13% of them singletons. Study results and limitations: Contracting clones from day 15 to 85 had balanced CD4/CD8; later expanders favoured CD4+.

This receptor was taken from a man aged 18 to 29 who had mild COVID-19 (a few samples of this study predate the infection). Cell type and time point are not known. The source material was PBMCs or a T cell subset sorted from them (not recorded which). This rearrangement joins TRBV28 to TRBJ2-5, with 10 bases fitting TRBD1. The CDR3 here is CASSLVGQGKTQYF. The CDR3 DNA is TGTGCCAGCAGTTTGGTGGGACAGGGGAAGACCCAGTACTTC.